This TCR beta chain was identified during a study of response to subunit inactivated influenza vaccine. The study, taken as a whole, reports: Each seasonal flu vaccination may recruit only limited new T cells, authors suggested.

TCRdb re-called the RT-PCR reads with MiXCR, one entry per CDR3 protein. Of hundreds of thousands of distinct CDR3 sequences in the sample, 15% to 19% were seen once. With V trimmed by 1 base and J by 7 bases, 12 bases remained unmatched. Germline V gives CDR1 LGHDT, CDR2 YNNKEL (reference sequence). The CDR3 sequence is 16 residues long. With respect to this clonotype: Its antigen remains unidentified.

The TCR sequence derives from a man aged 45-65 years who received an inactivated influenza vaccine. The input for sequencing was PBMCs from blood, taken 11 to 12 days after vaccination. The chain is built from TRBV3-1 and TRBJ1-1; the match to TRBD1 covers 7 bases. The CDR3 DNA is TGTGCCAGCAGCCAAGGAACCGGGACAGCGTCCCATGAAGCTTTCTTT. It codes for CASSQGTGTASHEAFF.